The rows below give T cell receptor beta chains drawn from one sample of a study of beta chain features in type 1 diabetes. Repertoires were generated with immunoSEQ multiplex PCR, while TCRdb's copy carries only in-frame clones and drops some. The sample lists about 130,000 clones; just over 9% were seen once. Sequencing was carried out using central memory CD4+ T cells from blood. The receptors were sampled from a man between 18 and 35 years old in good health. Both conserved end residues are part of each CDR3. Each record gives: CDR3 DNA, CDR3 protein, CDR3 length, V gene, clone size, D gene, J gene. D genes are given only for firm matches. Where a row states a size, it is once, few, many or the class of an expanded clone; other rows omit it.

DNA: TGTGCCAGCAGCTTAACTCCCTCCCTAGCGGGGGAGCAGTACTTC
CDR3: CASSLTPSLAGEQYF
length: 15
V: TRBV7-9
size: medium-sized
D: TRBD2
J: TRBJ2-7

DNA: TGTGCCAGCAGTTACTCGAAACGCGGGCAGCCCCAGCATTTT
CDR3: CASSYSKRGQPQHF
length: 14
V: TRBV6-5
size: -
D: -
J: TRBJ1-5

DNA: TGTGCCATCAGTGAGTCGCTCGGGGGGGCCTACAATGAGCAGTTCTTC
CDR3: CAISESLGGAYNEQFF
length: 16
V: TRBV10-3
size: many
D: TRBD2
J: TRBJ2-1

DNA: TGTGCCAGCTCACCTTCGACAGGGAGCGATCAGCCCCAGCATTTT
CDR3: CASSPSTGSDQPQHF
length: 15
V: TRBV18
size: -
D: TRBD1
J: TRBJ1-5

DNA: TGTGCCAGCAGCTCTCGACAGGGCTACTCTGAAGCTTTCTTT
CDR3: CASSSRQGYSEAFF
length: 14
V: TRBV7-9
size: -
D: TRBD1
J: TRBJ1-1

DNA: TGCGCCAGCAGCTTTGGGGGGAGTGACGAGCAGTACTTC
CDR3: CASSFGGSDEQYF
length: 13
V: TRBV5-1
size: -
D: -
J: TRBJ2-7

DNA: TGCAGCGTTGCTGACAGGACAACTAATGAAAAACTGTTTTTT
CDR3: CSVADRTTNEKLFF
length: 14
V: TRBV29-1
size: few
D: -
J: TRBJ1-4

DNA: TGTGCCAGCAGTGCACGGGCAGCATCAGGGGGGACCCAGTACTTC
CDR3: CASSARAASGGTQYF
length: 15
V: TRBV6-1
size: -
D: TRBD1
J: TRBJ2-5

DNA: TGTGCCAGCAGCCTGGACAGGGTTGAGACCCAGTACTTC
CDR3: CASSLDRVETQYF
length: 13
V: TRBV7-6
size: few
D: TRBD1
J: TRBJ2-5

DNA: TGTGCCAGCAGCCGTGCGTCAGGGATCAACTCCTACGAGCAGTACTTC
CDR3: CASSRASGINSYEQYF
length: 16
V: TRBV7-2
size: few
D: -
J: TRBJ2-7

DNA: TGCGCCAGCGCTAACTGGGACAGGGTAGATACGCAGTATTTT
CDR3: CASANWDRVDTQYF
length: 14
V: TRBV5-1
size: few
D: TRBD1
J: TRBJ2-3

DNA: TGTGCCAGCAGCCCACGACTAGCGGGAGATCAAGAGACCCAGTACTTC
CDR3: CASSPRLAGDQETQYF
length: 16
V: TRBV7-9
size: -
D: TRBD2
J: TRBJ2-5

DNA: TGTGCCAGCAGGACCGGGACTAGCGGGGGGTCCTACAATGAGCAGTTCTTC
CDR3: CASRTGTSGGSYNEQFF
length: 17
V: TRBV28
size: few
D: TRBD2
J: TRBJ2-1

DNA: TGTGCCAGCAGCTTGGACAGGGATTCTAGTCAGCCCCAGCATTTT
CDR3: CASSLDRDSSQPQHF
length: 15
V: TRBV5-4
size: many
D: -
J: TRBJ1-5

DNA: TGTGCCAGCAGCACCCGCTCGCGGGGACTAGGATTTGAGCAGTTCTTC
CDR3: CASSTRSRGLGFEQFF
length: 16
V: TRBV11-2
size: few
D: TRBD2
J: TRBJ2-1

DNA: TGTGCCAGCAGCTTGCGGGGGGGAAACACAGATACGCAGTATTTT
CDR3: CASSLRGGNTDTQYF
length: 15
V: TRBV7-2
size: -
D: TRBD2
J: TRBJ2-3

DNA: TGTGCCACCAGCAGACCCAGACAGCATGAAAAACTGTTTTTT
CDR3: CATSRPRQHEKLFF
length: 14
V: TRBV15
size: many
D: -
J: TRBJ1-4

DNA: TGCGCCAGCAGCTTGGGGGGGGTAGGTAGTCATCAAGAGACCCAGTACTTC
CDR3: CASSLGGVGSHQETQYF
length: 17
V: TRBV5-1
size: -
D: -
J: TRBJ2-5

DNA: TGCGCCAGCAGCTTAACGACAGGTTCCTACGAGCAGTACTTC
CDR3: CASSLTTGSYEQYF
length: 14
V: TRBV5-1
size: -
D: -
J: TRBJ2-7

DNA: TGTGCCAGCAGCTTCCATACAGGGACCTACGAGCAGTACTTC
CDR3: CASSFHTGTYEQYF
length: 14
V: TRBV7-2
size: -
D: -
J: TRBJ2-7

DNA: TGTGCCAGCAGCTTGAACAGGGAGCCGAACACTGAAGCTTTCTTT
CDR3: CASSLNREPNTEAFF
length: 15
V: TRBV7-2
size: -
D: -
J: TRBJ1-1

DNA: TGTGCCAGCAGCTTACAGACAGGCGAAAGCTCTGGGGCCAACGTCCTGACTTTC
CDR3: CASSLQTGESSGANVLTF
length: 18
V: TRBV5-4
size: few
D: -
J: TRBJ2-6

DNA: TGTGCCAGCAGCGTAGGCGGACAGGGCAATCAGCCCCAGCATTTT
CDR3: CASSVGGQGNQPQHF
length: 15
V: TRBV9
size: many
D: TRBD1
J: TRBJ1-5

DNA: TGTGCCAGCCTACAATCTTACAGAACGTATAGCAATCAGCCCCAGCATTTT
CDR3: CASLQSYRTYSNQPQHF
length: 17
V: TRBV28
size: -
D: -
J: TRBJ1-5

DNA: TGCGCCAGCAGCCATTCTAGCGGGGGCACAGATACGCAGTATTTT
CDR3: CASSHSSGGTDTQYF
length: 15
V: TRBV5-1
size: -
D: TRBD2
J: TRBJ2-3

DNA: TGTGCCAGCAGCTTGGATTGGACAGGGGTCGTCGGCGAGACCCAGTACTTC
CDR3: CASSLDWTGVVGETQYF
length: 17
V: TRBV5-6
size: -
D: TRBD1
J: TRBJ2-5

DNA: TGTGCCAGCAGCTTATATAGCGGGGGGGCAGATACGCAGTATTTT
CDR3: CASSLYSGGADTQYF
length: 15
V: TRBV7-3
size: -
D: TRBD2
J: TRBJ2-3

DNA: TGTGCCAGCAGCTTAAGGAGTTTGGGAGATACGCAGTATTTT
CDR3: CASSLRSLGDTQYF
length: 14
V: TRBV7-9
size: few
D: -
J: TRBJ2-3

DNA: TGTGCCAGCAGCTTGGCAGGGGGAGAGACCCAGTACTTC
CDR3: CASSLAGGETQYF
length: 13
V: TRBV5-5
size: -
D: TRBD1
J: TRBJ2-5

DNA: TGTGCCAGCTCGTCAGGAAGCTCCTACAATGAGCAGTTCTTC
CDR3: CASSSGSSYNEQFF
length: 14
V: TRBV18
size: -
D: -
J: TRBJ2-1

DNA: TGTGCCAGCAGCCTGCGAGGGCCAGATACGCAGTATTTT
CDR3: CASSLRGPDTQYF
length: 13
V: TRBV9
size: few
D: -
J: TRBJ2-3

DNA: TGTGCCAGCAGCTTAACGTCCACAGGGGGAGAGACCCAGTACTTC
CDR3: CASSLTSTGGETQYF
length: 15
V: TRBV7-3
size: few
D: TRBD1
J: TRBJ2-5

DNA: TGTGCCAGCAGCCGCCTAGGGACAGAGGGGACCCAGTACTTC
CDR3: CASSRLGTEGTQYF
length: 14
V: TRBV7-7
size: -
D: TRBD1
J: TRBJ2-5

DNA: TGTGCCAGCAGCACCGTGGGGGGGGACAATCAGCCCCAGCATTTT
CDR3: CASSTVGGDNQPQHF
length: 15
V: TRBV7-2
size: few
D: -
J: TRBJ1-5

DNA: TGTGCCAGCAGCCAATCTCAGCGGGGGGGCCGGGAGCAGTTCTTC
CDR3: CASSQSQRGGREQFF
length: 15
V: TRBV14
size: few
D: TRBD2
J: TRBJ2-1

DNA: TGTGCCAGCAGCGTACGACTAGCGGGGGGGCTTAATGAGCAGTTCTTC
CDR3: CASSVRLAGGLNEQFF
length: 16
V: TRBV7-2
size: -
D: TRBD2
J: TRBJ2-1

DNA: TGTGCCAGCAGCTTTGTCCAGGGGCGAGGCTACACCTTC
CDR3: CASSFVQGRGYTF
length: 13
V: TRBV13
size: few
D: -
J: TRBJ1-2

DNA: TGTGCCAGCAGCCAGGGACAGGGGGAGCGGTATGGCTACACCTTC
CDR3: CASSQGQGERYGYTF
length: 15
V: TRBV4-2
size: few
D: TRBD1
J: TRBJ1-2

DNA: TGTGCCAGCAGTTATCAGGGGGACTCCTACGAGCAGTACTTC
CDR3: CASSYQGDSYEQYF
length: 14
V: TRBV6-1
size: few
D: TRBD1
J: TRBJ2-7

DNA: TGCGCCAGCAGGAGGACTAGCGGGGGTTCCGGGGAGCTGTTTTTT
CDR3: CASRRTSGGSGELFF
length: 15
V: TRBV5-1
size: few
D: TRBD2
J: TRBJ2-2